The 32 T cell receptor beta chains below come from one sample, sequenced in a study of control samples from healthy donors and cancer patients. Using immunoSEQ multiplex PCR, the repertoire was profiled, and TCRdb retains in-frame clones only, with some absent. This table has tens of thousands of clones, over 85% appearing once. The specimen was PBMCs. The receptor set was obtained from a woman in her 50s with head and neck cancer.

This sequence joins TRBV5-6 and TRBJ1-2; TRBD1 matches 7 bases. This CDR3 comprises 16 residues. CDR1 is SGHDT, CDR2 YYEEEE, per germline. With 6 bases clipped from V and 2 bases from J, the junction kept 13 bases outside the gene matches. The CDR3 nucleotides read TGTGCCAGCACCCCGATTACAGGGGTTCGGAACTATGGCTACACCTTC. Residues: CASTPITGVRNYGYTF.

This chain links TRBV27 with TRBJ2-1; 11 bases line up with TRBD1. CDR3 length: 16 residues. With 3 bases clipped from V and 5 bases from J, the junction kept 6 bases outside the gene matches. Germline CDR1 and CDR2: MNHEY and SMNVEV (reference sequence). The CDR3 DNA reads TGTGCCAGCAGTTTGCCCGGGACAGGGGGAAACAATGAGCAGTTCTTC. This sequence encodes CASSLPGTGGNNEQFF.

This chain links TRBV5-1 with TRBJ1-1; TRBD1 matches 7 bases. The V segment lost 1 base and the J segment 1 base; nucleotides outside the gene matches: 4. Per germline, CDR1 SGHRS and CDR2 YFSETQ. The CDR3 totals 15 residues. In nucleotides, the CDR3 is TGCGCCAGCAGCTTGATAGGGGGCCCGAACACTGAAGCTTTCTTT. Protein sequence: CASSLIGGPNTEAFF.

This sequence joins TRBV19 and TRBJ2-3; TRBD1 is a possible D gene (6 bases). The germline V and J ends were trimmed by 5 bases and 5 bases, with 20 bases remaining between them. The CDR3 length is 16 residues. Germline V gives CDR1 LNHDA, CDR2 SQIVND (reference sequence). CDR3 amino acids: CASSARQGLYGDTQYF. The CDR3 DNA is TGTGCCAGTAGTGCCCGGCAGGGGCTTTACGGAGATACGCAGTATTTT. The variable domain in full, completed from reference TRBV19 and TRBJ2-3, reads DGGITQSPKYLFRKEGQNVTLSCEQNLNHDAMYWYRQDPGQGLRLIYYSQIVNDFQKGDIAEGYSVSREKKESFPLTVTSAQKNPTAFYLCASSARQGLYGDTQYFGPGTRLTVL.

The chain combines TRBV7-2 with TRBJ2-7, with TRBD1 matching over 11 bases. J lost 3 bases, V lost 6 bases, and 13 bases had no gene match. Looked up from germline, CDR1 is SGHTA and CDR2 is FQGNSA. This CDR3 is 17 amino acids long. The CDR3 here is CASSPALTGTGGYEQYF. CDR3 DNA sequence: TGTGCCAGCAGTCCGGCGCTAACCGGGACAGGGGGCTACGAGCAGTACTTC.

The V and J genes are TRBV4-1 and TRBJ1-1; 7 bases are shared with TRBD1. The CDR3 consists of 14 residues. The V gene's germline CDR1 is MGHRA and CDR2 YSYEKL. The V and J ends lost 0 bases and 5 bases, in that order; junction bases with no gene match: 3. Written as DNA, the CDR3 is TGCGCCAGCAGCCAAGAGACAGGGCGGACTGAAGCTTTCTTT. It specifies CASSQETGRTEAFF.

CDR3 sequence: CATSRGARPYEQYF. The CDR3 bases are TGTGCCACCAGCAGAGGGGCACGCCCCTACGAGCAGTACTTC. The chain is built from TRBV15 and TRBJ2-7, with D hard to call. The CDR3 extends over 14 amino acids. CDR1 is LNHNV and CDR2 is YYDKDF in the germline V gene (reference sequence). The V end lost 1 base, the J end lost 2 bases, and 9 bases lay between the germline ends. Full variable domain (missing parts from reference TRBV15 and TRBJ2-7): DAMVIQNPRYQVTQFGKPVTLSCSQTLNHNVMYWYQQKSSQAPKLLFHYYDKDFNNEADTPDNFQSRRPNTSFCFLDIRSPGLGDTAMYLCATSRGARPYEQYFGPGTRLTVT.

V and J are TRBV19 and TRBJ2-3; 8 bases fit TRBD2. Germline V lookup: CDR1 LNHDA, CDR2 SQIVND (reference sequence). The CDR3 length is 19 residues. V lost 1 base to trimming and J lost 2 bases; unmatched junction nucleotides: 14. CDR3 sequence: CASSIVTGRARRDTDTQYF. DNA for the CDR3: TGTGCCAGTAGTATAGTGACCGGGAGGGCTCGCCGAGACACAGATACGCAGTATTTT.

The CDR3 protein is CASSPPGQNTEAFF. The DNA for the CDR3 is TGTGCCAGCAGCCCCCCGGGGCAGAACACTGAAGCTTTCTTT. J is TRBJ1-1 and V is TRBV7-8, with D perhaps matching TRBD1 (5 bases). The CDR3 sequence is 14 residues long. Trimming stripped 5 bases from V and 1 base from J, with 11 bases between. The germline V gene has CDR1 SGHVS and CDR2 FQNEAQ.

V usage is TRBV5-1 and J usage is TRBJ2-7, with TRBD1 as a possible D gene (5 bases). Per the germline V gene, CDR1 is SGHRS and CDR2 is YFSETQ. The CDR3 is 13 amino acids. Trimming stripped 4 bases from V and 3 bases from J, with 11 bases between. CDR3 nucleotide sequence: TGCGCCAGCAGCCCTACAGGATACTACGAGCAGTACTTC. This gives the protein CASSPTGYYEQYF.

V and J are TRBV7-2 and TRBJ2-7; 9 bases fit TRBD2. Looked up from germline, CDR1 is SGHTA and CDR2 is FQGNSA. The CDR3 has 15 residues. Unmatched junction bases numbered 3, after V lost 2 bases and J lost 1 base. CDR3 sequence (DNA): TGTGCCAGCAGCTTACAGAGCGGGAGGTCCTACGAGCAGTACTTC. It specifies CASSLQSGRSYEQYF.

The V call is TRBV28, the J call TRBJ2-5, with unresolved D. The germline gives CDR1 MDHEN, CDR2 SYDVKM. V dropped 6 bases and J dropped 4 bases, with 12 bases sitting between them. CDR3 length: 13 amino acids. The CDR3 loop reads CASSMAALETQYF. CDR3 in DNA: TGTGCCAGCAGCATGGCAGCTCTAGAGACCCAGTACTTC.

V gene TRBV5-4 combines with J gene TRBJ2-1; D is unresolved. This CDR3 is built from 15 residues. V shed 4 bases and J shed 4 bases, with 15 bases lying between them. Looked up from germline, CDR1 is SGHNT and CDR2 is YYREEE (reference sequence). The CDR3 nucleotides read TGTGCCAGCAGCACCTCTTCTGGGATTTACAATGAGCAGTTCTTC. Its translation is CASSTSSGIYNEQFF.

CDR3 DNA: TGTGCCAGCAGCTTGTTCCAGGGTTGGAACACTGAAGCTTTCTTT. It encodes CASSLFQGWNTEAFF. The chain recombines TRBV5-6 with TRBJ1-1, with D possibly being TRBD1 (5 bases). This CDR3 has 15 amino acids. Trimming removed 1 base from V and 1 base from J, with 11 bases in between. Germline V gene sequence: CDR1 SGHDT, CDR2 YYEEEE.

The chain is built from TRBV6-5 and TRBJ1-2, with a weak D call TRBD1 (5 bases). Looked up from germline, CDR1 is MNHEY and CDR2 is SVGAGI. Trimming cost V 0 bases and J 6 bases, with 11 bases left between them. This CDR3 has 14 amino acids. CDR3 nucleotides: TGTGCCAGCAGTTACTCGGGGCGGCGCGATGGCTACACCTTC. This translates into CASSYSGRRDGYTF.

The rearrangement joins TRBV9 to TRBJ2-1; 12 bases fit TRBD1. V lost 4 bases to trimming and J lost 8 bases; unmatched junction nucleotides: 7. Germline V gene sequence: CDR1 SGDLS, CDR2 YYNGEE. The CDR3 contains 15 residues. The CDR3 DNA is TGTGCCAGCAGCTCCGGGACAGGGGGCTTGCATGAGCAGTTCTTC. Encoded protein: CASSSGTGGLHEQFF.

The chain employs TRBV29-1 and TRBJ2-7, with TRBD2 matching over 10 bases. CDR3 length: 13 amino acids. Germline-derived CDR1 and CDR2 are SQVTM and ANQGSEA. V was pared by 3 bases and J by 7 bases, with 6 bases of the junction left unmatched. The CDR3 loop reads CSVDSGGAGEQYF. CDR3 nucleotides: TGCAGCGTTGACAGCGGGGGGGCCGGGGAGCAGTACTTC.

The chain employs TRBV5-1 and TRBJ2-4, with D perhaps being TRBD1 or TRBD2 (6 bases each). The CDR3 has 19 residues. V lost 0 bases, J lost 0 bases, and 19 bases lay in between. Germline values: CDR1 SGHRS, CDR2 YFSETQ. The CDR3 is CASSLAAATGTLAKNIQYF. CDR3 DNA sequence: TGCGCCAGCAGCTTGGCCGCAGCTACAGGGACTCTAGCCAAAAACATTCAGTACTTC.

The chain has TRBV5-1 and TRBJ1-1; tentatively, D is TRBD1 (5 bases). V lost 0 bases and J 1 base, leaving 10 bases between the germline ends. CDR1 and CDR2 (germline): SGHRS, YFSETQ. This CDR3 has 15 residues. Written as DNA, the CDR3 is TGCGCCAGCAGCTTGGAACTGGGGGGGAACACTGAAGCTTTCTTT. It yields the protein CASSLELGGNTEAFF.

This chain links TRBV7-2 with TRBJ1-6; maybe TRBD1 (5 bases). Trimming took off 1 base at V and 9 bases at J, with 10 bases between the two ends. This CDR3 region has 14 residues. Per germline, CDR1 SGHTA and CDR2 FQGNSA. The CDR3 region is CASSLGVRGSPLHF. The CDR3 DNA reads as TGTGCCAGCAGCTTAGGGGTTAGGGGTTCACCCCTCCACTTT.

The rearrangement uses TRBV5-6 and TRBJ2-3; 9 bases agree with TRBD2. Germline V CDR1 and CDR2: SGHDT, YYEEEE. The CDR3 has 14 amino acids. V was pared by 4 bases and J by 5 bases, with 5 bases of the junction left unmatched. The CDR3 reads CASSLGLALDTQYF. The CDR3 DNA follows: TGTGCCAGCAGCCTCGGACTAGCGTTAGATACGCAGTATTTT.

The CDR3 bases are TGCGCCAGCAGCCGTATTAGCGGCTCTGGGGCCAACGTCCTGACTTTC. Amino acid sequence: CASSRISGSGANVLTF. The chain employs TRBV4-3 and TRBJ2-6, with D maybe TRBD2 (6 bases). There are 16 residues in the CDR3. V lost 4 bases to trimming and J lost 0 bases, with 10 bases between them. Germline V gene lookup returns CDR1 LGHNA and CDR2 YSLEER.

This clone is labeled medium-sized. The chain carries TRBV5-1 and TRBJ2-7, with 7 bases that match TRBD2. V gave up 4 bases and J gave up 5 bases; unmatched junction bases: 6. CDR3 size: 13 residues. Germline V gene data show CDR1 as SGHRS and CDR2 as YFSETQ. CDR3 sequence reads: CASSTREGHEQYF. CDR3 coding DNA: TGCGCCAGCAGCACTAGGGAGGGCCACGAGCAGTACTTC.

This clone occurred once. This chain joins TRBV5-4 and TRBJ2-7; D is possibly TRBD1 (5 bases). Germline V lookup: CDR1 SGHNT, CDR2 YYREEE (reference sequence). This CDR3 is 14 amino acids long. V was pared by 1 base and J by 6 bases, with 14 bases between. DNA of the CDR3: TGTGCCAGCAGCTTGTCCAGGGCGGTGAGCGAGCAGTACTTC. Translating it yields CASSLSRAVSEQYF.

The chain recombines TRBV2 with TRBJ2-5; 12 bases are shared with TRBD1. J was trimmed by 5 bases and V by 5 bases; bases with no gene match: 6. CDR1 is SNHLY, CDR2 FYNNEI, per germline. The CDR3 totals 15 residues. The CDR3 sequence: CASSSGTGGSETQYF. CDR3 in DNA: TGTGCCAGCAGTTCCGGGACAGGGGGCTCGGAGACCCAGTACTTC.

The V call is TRBV3-1 (or the pseudogene TRBV3-2), the J call TRBJ2-1; possible D gene TRBD1, 6 bases. Germline CDR1 is LGHDT and CDR2 is YNNKEL (reference sequence). Deletions cut 1 base from V and 0 bases from J, with 19 bases between. There are 19 residues in the CDR3. The CDR3 protein is CASSQAGRGYLSSYNEQFF. The CDR3 coding sequence is TGTGCCAGCAGCCAAGCGGGCAGGGGTTACCTCAGCTCCTACAATGAGCAGTTCTTC.

The chain carries TRBV28 and TRBJ1-2, with 12 bases that match TRBD1. Germline CDR1 reads MDHEN; CDR2 reads SYDVKM. The trim removed 3 bases at V and 4 bases at J, leaving 9 bases unmatched. The CDR3 is 17 residues long. The CDR3, as DNA: TGTGCCAGCAGTTTGCCGGGGGGGACAGGGGGCATCTATGGCTACACCTTC. It yields the protein CASSLPGGTGGIYGYTF.

A note on this clone: The sample has other DNA sequences that encode this CDR3 too. This chain links TRBV5-1 with TRBJ2-1; 13 positions agree with TRBD2. CDR1 and CDR2 from the germline V gene are SGHRS and YFSETQ. The CDR3 covers 17 residues. V shed 0 bases and J 0 bases; nucleotides not matched to a gene: 0. The CDR3 loop is CASSLGLAGGSYNEQFF. The CDR3 region has the DNA TGCGCCAGCAGCTTGGGACTAGCGGGGGGCTCCTACAATGAGCAGTTCTTC.

This chain uses TRBV7-8 with TRBJ2-6; D possibly corresponds to TRBD2 (5 bases). Trimming stripped 0 bases from V and 4 bases from J, with 10 bases between. CDR3 length: 16 residues. In germline, CDR1 is SGHVS, CDR2 FQNEAQ. The CDR3 bases are TGTGCCAGCAGCTTAGCGTGGAGGACCGGGGCCAACGTCCTGACTTTC. This translates into CASSLAWRTGANVLTF.

A single count supports this clone. This rearrangement joins TRBV19 to TRBJ1-2; TRBD1 matches 8 bases. This CDR3 contains 12 residues. Germline CDR1 reads LNHDA; CDR2 reads SQIVND (reference sequence). V trimming: 6 bases; J trimming: 8 bases; junction bases outside the gene matches: 5. The chain's CDR3 is CASSRGLLGYTF. In nucleotides, the CDR3 is TGTGCCAGTAGCAGGGGGCTATTGGGCTACACCTTC.

The V gene is TRBV19, the J gene TRBJ1-1, with D hard to call. The CDR3 covers 13 residues. V was cut by 1 base and J by 6 bases, with 9 bases left in between. Per the germline V gene, CDR1 is LNHDA and CDR2 is SQIVND (reference sequence). The CDR3 loop reads CASSIVDQAEAFF. CDR3 sequence (DNA): TGTGCCAGTAGTATAGTGGATCAGGCTGAAGCTTTCTTT.

A note on this clone: At one end the junction does not follow the germline gene, possibly because of a read error. The chain links TRBV3-1 (or the pseudogene TRBV3-2) to TRBJ2-4, with D unclear. The germline V gene encodes CDR1 LGHDT and CDR2 YNNKEL (reference sequence). The CDR3 runs 12 residues. The CDR3 spells CASSQAQNIQYF. The CDR3 DNA sequence: TGTGCCAGCAGCCAAGCCCAAAACATTCAGTACTTC.